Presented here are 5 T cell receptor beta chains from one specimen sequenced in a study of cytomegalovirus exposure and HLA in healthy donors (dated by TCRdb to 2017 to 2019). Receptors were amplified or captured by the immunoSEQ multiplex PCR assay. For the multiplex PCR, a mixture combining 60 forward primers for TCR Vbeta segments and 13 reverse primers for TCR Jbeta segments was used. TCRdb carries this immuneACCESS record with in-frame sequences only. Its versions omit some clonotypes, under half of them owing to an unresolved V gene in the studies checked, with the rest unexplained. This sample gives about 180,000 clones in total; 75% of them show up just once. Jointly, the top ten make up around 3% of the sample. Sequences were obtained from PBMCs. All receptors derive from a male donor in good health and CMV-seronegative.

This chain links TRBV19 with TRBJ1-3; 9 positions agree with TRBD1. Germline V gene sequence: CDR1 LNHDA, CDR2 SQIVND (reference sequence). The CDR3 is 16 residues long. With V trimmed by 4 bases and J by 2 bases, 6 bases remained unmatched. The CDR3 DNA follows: TGTGCCAGTAGTACCGCGAGGACAGGGGCTGGAAACACCATATATTTT. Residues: CASSTARTGAGNTIYF.

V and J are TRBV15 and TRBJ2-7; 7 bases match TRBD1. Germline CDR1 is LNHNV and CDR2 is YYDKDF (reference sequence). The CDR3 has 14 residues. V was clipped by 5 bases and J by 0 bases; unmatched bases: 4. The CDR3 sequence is CATSGEGASYEQYF. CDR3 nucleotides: TGTGCCACCAGCGGCGAGGGGGCCTCCTACGAGCAGTACTTC.

The CDR3 DNA is TGTGCCAGCAGTTCGGCACAGGGCAACAATCAGCCCCAGCATTTT. This codes for CASSSAQGNNQPQHF. The rearrangement links TRBV28 to TRBJ1-5; maybe TRBD1 (6 bases). Germline V gives CDR1 MDHEN, CDR2 SYDVKM. The CDR3 totals 15 residues. The V gene lost 4 bases and the J gene lost 3 bases, with 13 bases spanning the gap.

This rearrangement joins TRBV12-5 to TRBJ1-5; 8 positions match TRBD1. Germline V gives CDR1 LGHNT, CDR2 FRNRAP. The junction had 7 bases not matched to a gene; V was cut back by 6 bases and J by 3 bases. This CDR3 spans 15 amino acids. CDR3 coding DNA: TGTGCTAGTGGACAGGACAGGGCAGTCAATCAGCCCCAGCATTTT. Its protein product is CASGQDRAVNQPQHF. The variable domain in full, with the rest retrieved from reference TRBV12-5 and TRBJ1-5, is DARVTQTPRHKVTEMGQEVTMRCQPILGHNTVFWYRQTMMQGLELLAYFRNRAPLDDSGMPKDRFSAEMPDATLATLKIQPSEPRDSAVYFCASGQDRAVNQPQHFGDGTRLSIL.

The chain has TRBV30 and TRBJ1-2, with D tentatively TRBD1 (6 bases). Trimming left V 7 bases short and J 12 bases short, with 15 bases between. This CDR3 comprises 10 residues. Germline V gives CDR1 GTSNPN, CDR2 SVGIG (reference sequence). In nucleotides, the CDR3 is TGTGCCTCTGGGCAGGGGACAAACACCTTC. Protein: CASGQGTNTF.